The 20 T cell receptor beta chains below come from one sample, sequenced in a study of blood T cell repertoires in COVID-19. Measured with immunoSEQ multiplex PCR; TCRdb has only the in-frame clones, and not every one. The profile covers 110,000 or so clones, with 70% to 90% appearing a single time and 8.4% taken by the ten largest. Sequencing input: peripheral blood. The receptors stem from a woman in her 70s who had recovered from COVID-19.

The chain has TRBV11-1 and TRBJ1-1; D might be TRBD1 (5 bases). The germline CDR1 and CDR2 sequences are SGHAT and FQDESV (reference sequence). The V end was cut by 5 bases, the J end by 11 bases, with 21 bases between. The length of the CDR3 is 14 residues. The CDR3 DNA is TGTGCCAGCAGCCTTAGACAGAAGGGGATCGGGGCTTTCTTT. It is translated as CASSLRQKGIGAFF.

The CDR3 region has the DNA TGTGCCAGCTGGAGACTCGGCACAGATACGCAGTATTTT. As protein: CASWRLGTDTQYF. The chain is built from TRBV6-5 and TRBJ2-3; D call uncertain. The germline V and J ends were trimmed by 8 bases and 1 base, with 10 bases remaining between them. Germline V gene sequence: CDR1 MNHEY, CDR2 SVGAGI. This CDR3 is 13 amino acids long.

This chain connects TRBV18 to TRBJ1-4, with D possibly matching TRBD1 (5 bases). The CDR3 sequence is 15 residues long. CDR1 is KGHSH and CDR2 is LQKENI in the germline V gene. V lost 2 bases to trimming and J lost 6 bases, with 13 bases between them. The CDR3 protein is CASSPFGGRDEKLFF. DNA for the CDR3: TGTGCCAGCTCACCATTCGGGGGTAGGGATGAAAAACTGTTTTTT.

This chain joins TRBV7-2 and TRBJ2-1; TRBD2 aligns across 8 bases. Germline values: CDR1 SGHTA, CDR2 FQGNSA. CDR3 length: 15 residues. Germline trimming cut 2 bases from V and 3 bases from J; bases unmatched to any gene: 3. For the CDR3, the DNA is TGTGCCAGCAGCTTACGCGGGGGGTACTACAATGAGCAGTTCTTC. Protein: CASSLRGGYYNEQFF.

The chain has TRBV27 and TRBJ2-2; 12 bases are a match to TRBD2. CDR3 length equals 16 residues. The germline gives CDR1 MNHEY, CDR2 SMNVEV (reference sequence). The junction had 7 bases not matched to a gene; V was cut back by 8 bases and J by 3 bases. CDR3 in amino acids: CASRLAGAADTGELFF. The CDR3 DNA is TGTGCCAGCCGACTAGCGGGAGCTGCGGACACCGGGGAGCTGTTTTTT.

The chain carries TRBV11-2 and TRBJ2-7; 7 bases fit TRBD1. After removal of 6 bases from V and 6 bases from J, the junction contained 8 bases not matched to a gene. The CDR3 consists of 13 residues. The V gene's germline CDR1 is SGHAT and CDR2 FQNNGV. Here the CDR3 DNA reads TGTGCCAGCAGGGTCGCAGGGGGTGGCGAGCAGTACTTC. Translating gives CASRVAGGGEQYF.

V is TRBV5-8 and J is TRBJ1-6; 9 bases align to TRBD1. CDR1 and CDR2 (germline): SGHTS, YDEGEE. The CDR3 has 15 amino acids. The V and J ends lost 0 bases and 10 bases, in that order; junction bases with no gene match: 5. CDR3 protein: CASSLEGQGSSPLHF. The CDR3 DNA is TGTGCCAGCAGCTTGGAGGGACAGGGATCCTCACCCCTCCACTTT.

The chain joins TRBV7-2 to TRBJ1-1; D is perhaps TRBD1 (5 bases). Trimming took off 5 bases at V and 3 bases at J, with 10 bases between the two ends. The CDR3 is made up of 13 amino acids. Germline CDR1 SGHTA, CDR2 FQGNSA. CDR3 DNA: TGTGCCAGCAGCGCCCAGGGTCACACTGAAGCTTTCTTT. It yields the protein CASSAQGHTEAFF.

The CDR3 is CASSRDQGGSQPQHF. The CDR3 bases are TGTGCCAGCTCTCGCGACCAGGGTGGCAGTCAGCCCCAGCATTTT. This chain links TRBV18 with TRBJ1-5, with D perhaps TRBD1 (5 bases). CDR3 length equals 15 residues. Germline CDR1 reads KGHSH; CDR2 reads LQKENI. Trimming took off 6 bases at V and 6 bases at J, with 18 bases between the two ends. Full variable domain (rest looked up from reference TRBV18 and TRBJ1-5): NAGVMQNPRHLVRRRGQEARLRCSPMKGHSHVYWYRQLPEEGLKFMVYLQKENIIDESGMPKERFSAEFPKEGPSILRIQQVVRGDSAAYFCASSRDQGGSQPQHFGDGTRLSIL.

The chain links TRBV28 to TRBJ2-6, with 9 bases aligning to TRBD1. Looked up from germline, CDR1 is MDHEN and CDR2 is SYDVKM. The CDR3 contains 16 residues. V shed 6 bases, J shed 5 bases, and the junction held 8 bases outside the gene matches. The CDR3 DNA follows: TGTGCCAGCAGGGGACAGGGACCCACCTGGGCCAACGTCCTGACTTTC. Protein: CASRGQGPTWANVLTF.

V and J are TRBV25-1 and TRBJ1-6; D is ambiguous. CDR1 is MGHDK and CDR2 is SYGVNS in the germline V gene. The CDR3 consists of 12 residues. The V and J ends lost 6 bases and 7 bases respectively, with 7 bases between them. The DNA for the CDR3 is TGTGCCAGCAGGGAGAGAAATTCACCCCTCCACTTT. As protein: CASRERNSPLHF.

The rearrangement uses TRBV7-9 and TRBJ2-3, with 10 bases aligning to TRBD2. The CDR3 is 18 amino acids. J gave up 5 bases and V 5 bases, and 16 bases lay outside the gene matches. CDR1 and CDR2 (germline): SEHNR, FQNEAQ (reference sequence). CDR3 sequence: CASSAWTSGDKPQDTQYF. CDR3 sequence (DNA): TGTGCCAGCAGCGCCTGGACTAGCGGTGATAAACCCCAAGATACGCAGTATTTT.

In its sample, this clone was seen a few times. The chain couples TRBV3-1 (or the pseudogene TRBV3-2) to TRBJ2-7; D gene ambiguous. CDR1 LGHDT and CDR2 YNNKEL come from the germline V gene (reference sequence). This CDR3 has 13 amino acids. V gave up 2 bases and J gave up 4 bases, with 9 bases separating them. CDR3: CASSQRHEYEQYF. The CDR3 bases are TGTGCCAGCAGCCAACGTCACGAGTACGAGCAGTACTTC.

This chain joins TRBV7-2 and TRBJ1-4; 10 bases fit TRBD1. Germline V lookup: CDR1 SGHTA, CDR2 FQGNSA. V lost 0 bases, J lost 7 bases, and 2 bases stayed unmatched. The CDR3 consists of 15 residues. Here the CDR3 reads CASSLAGTGVEKLFF. CDR3 sequence (DNA): TGTGCCAGCAGCTTAGCGGGGACAGGGGTTGAAAAACTGTTTTTT. The complete variable domain, with remaining parts taken from reference TRBV7-2 and TRBJ1-4, reads GAGVSQSPSNKVTEKGKDVELRCDPISGHTALYWYRQSLGQGLEFLIYFQGNSAPDKSGLPSDRFSAERTGGSVSTLTIQRTQQEDSAVYLCASSLAGTGVEKLFFGSGTQLSVL.

The chain combines TRBV4-3 with TRBJ2-1; tentative D call: TRBD2 (6 bases). Germline loops: CDR1 LGHNA, CDR2 YSLEER. Trimming stripped 3 bases from V and 3 bases from J, with 15 bases between. This CDR3 contains 16 residues. CDR3 sequence reads: CASSHPGLNDYNEQFF. In nucleotides, the CDR3 is TGCGCCAGCAGCCACCCGGGACTCAATGACTACAATGAGCAGTTCTTC.

The V and J genes are TRBV18 and TRBJ2-2, with 8 bases matching TRBD1. The CDR3 covers 15 residues. The V gene end was trimmed by 2 bases and the J gene end by 7 bases; junction bases not matched to a gene: 6. The germline gives CDR1 KGHSH, CDR2 LQKENI. DNA for the CDR3: TGTGCCAGCTCACCAGCGCAGGGGGCAGTCGGGGAGCTGTTTTTT. Translating gives CASSPAQGAVGELFF.

V is TRBV10-3 and J is TRBJ2-3, with 7 bases matching TRBD1. The J segment lost 4 bases and the V segment lost 8 bases, leaving 9 bases of the junction unmatched. Germline V gene sequence: CDR1 ENHRY, CDR2 SYGVKD. The CDR3 is 14 amino acids. In DNA, the CDR3 is TGTGCCATCGGCCAAGGGGGCAGGGCAGATACGCAGTATTTT. Amino acid sequence: CAIGQGGRADTQYF.

V usage is TRBV4-3 and J usage is TRBJ2-2; TRBD2 matches 13 bases. Unmatched junction bases numbered 6, after V lost 4 bases and J lost 4 bases. Germline values: CDR1 LGHNA, CDR2 YSLEER. This CDR3 is built from 17 residues. In nucleotides, the CDR3 is TGCGCCAGCAGCCCGGGACTAGCGGGATGGGGCACCGGGGAGCTGTTTTTT. Translation gives CASSPGLAGWGTGELFF.

The genes are TRBV28 and TRBJ1-2; D gene unclear. The CDR3 is 13 amino acids. Germline V lookup: CDR1 MDHEN, CDR2 SYDVKM. V was clipped by 10 bases and J by 2 bases, with 14 bases between them. The CDR3 loop reads CATGGPENYGYTF. The CDR3 DNA reads TGTGCCACCGGTGGGCCAGAAAACTATGGCTACACCTTC.

This clone was seen a few times. V and J are TRBV28 and TRBJ1-5; D is ambiguous. The germline V and J ends were trimmed by 3 bases and 11 bases, with 11 bases remaining between them. The CDR3 contains 12 residues. Germline V gene data show CDR1 as MDHEN and CDR2 as SYDVKM. The CDR3 DNA reads as TGTGCCAGCAGTTTCAACATGGAGTCCCAGCATTTT. It yields the protein CASSFNMESQHF.